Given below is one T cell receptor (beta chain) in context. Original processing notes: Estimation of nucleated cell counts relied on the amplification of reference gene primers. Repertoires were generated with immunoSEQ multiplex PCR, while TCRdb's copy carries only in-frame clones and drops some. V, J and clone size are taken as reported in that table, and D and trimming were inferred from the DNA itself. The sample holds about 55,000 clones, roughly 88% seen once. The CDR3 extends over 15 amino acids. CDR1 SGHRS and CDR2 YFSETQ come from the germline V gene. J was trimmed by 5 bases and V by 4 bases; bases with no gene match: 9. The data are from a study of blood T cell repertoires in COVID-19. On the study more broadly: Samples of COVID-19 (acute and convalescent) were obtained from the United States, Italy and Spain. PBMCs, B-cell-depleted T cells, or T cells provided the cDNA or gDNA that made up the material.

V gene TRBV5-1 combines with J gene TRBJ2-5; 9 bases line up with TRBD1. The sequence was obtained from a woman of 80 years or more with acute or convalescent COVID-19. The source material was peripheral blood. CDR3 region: CASSRGQGLGETQYF. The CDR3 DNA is TGCGCCAGCAGCAGGGGACAGGGCTTAGGGGAGACCCAGTACTTC.